These 11 T cell receptor beta chains originate from one sample sequenced in a study of tissue T cells after allogeneic stem cell transplantation. TCRdb's copy holds only in-frame clones and misses some; the assay was immunoSEQ multiplex PCR. The repertoire consists of nearly 50,000 clones, with around 73% occurring once and the leading ten covering about 0.77%. The sequenced material came from sorted cells pooled from one or two spleens. These receptors were obtained from a pool of C57BL/6 mice in good health.

In the case of this clone: Mouse names are used for the genes. The CDR3 end falls 1 residue outside the read, so it is completed with the germline J gene. V gene TRBV5 combines with J gene TRBJ1-2; D is unresolved. The germline gives CDR1 LGHNA, CDR2 YNLKQL (reference sequence). This CDR3 is 12 amino acids long. V lost 2 bases, J lost 1 base, and 2 bases lay in between. The sequenced CDR3 bases are TGTGCCAGCAGCCAAAAAAACTCCGACTACACC. Translating it yields CASSQKNSDYT. The full CDR3 is CASSQKNSDYTF.

Remarks on this clone: Gene and germline names: mouse. The read falls 1 residue short of the CDR3 end, and the missing part is taken from the germline J gene. V gene TRBV1 combines with J gene TRBJ2-4, with D perhaps TRBD2 (6 bases). The CDR3 is made up of 14 amino acids. Between the trimmed V and J ends, which lost 0 bases and 4 bases, there was a span of 8 bases. Germline CDR1 reads NSQYPW; CDR2 reads LRSPGD (reference sequence). The CDR3 spells CTCSADWGKNTLYF. The CDR3 DNA, read in part, is TGCACCTGCAGTGCAGACTGGGGTAAAAACACCTTGTAC.

A remark on this clone: The listed genes are named as in mouse. The read ends 1 residue before the CDR3 terminus; that terminus is restored from the germline J gene. The gene calls are TRBV3 and TRBJ2-2, with D tentatively TRBD2 (5 bases). Germline V gene data show CDR1 as SNHLY and CDR2 as FYNGKV (reference sequence). The CDR3 is 15 amino acids. V lost 2 bases to trimming and J lost 2 bases, with 9 bases between them. The sequenced CDR3 bases are TGTGCCAGCAGCTTACTGGGTGAGAACACCGGGCAGCTCTAC. It translates to CASSLLGENTGQLY. The whole CDR3 region reads CASSLLGENTGQLYF.

This clone has just one count. Each gene name is a mouse one. The sequence runs out 1 residue before the end of the CDR3; the remainder is reconstructed from the germline J gene. V and J are TRBV17 and TRBJ1-5; D call uncertain. Germline CDR1 is MNHDT and CDR2 is YYDKIL. CDR3 size: 11 residues. With 10 bases removed from V and 5 bases from J, the gap between germline ends came to 9 bases. The CDR3 bases that were read are TGTGCTACCCCGAAAGACCAGGCTCCGCTT. Translated: CATPKDQAPL. The entire CDR3 sequence reads CATPKDQAPLF.

In the case of this clone: All gene names here are mouse names. Sequencing ends 1 residue short of the CDR3 end; the germline J gene provides the rest. The chain employs TRBV1 and TRBJ2-7, with 11 nucleotides matching TRBD2. The V gene's germline CDR1 is NSQYPW and CDR2 LRSPGD (reference sequence). The CDR3 is 14 residues long. Trimming at V came to 0 bases and at J to 7 bases, leaving 2 bases not matched to a gene. Here the CDR3 reads CTCSAELGGREQYF. CDR3 bases read: TGCACCTGCAGTGCAGAACTGGGGGGGCGGGAACAGTAC.

Details on this clone: Gene names are mouse gene names. The observed sequence ends 1 residue before the CDR3 terminus, with the missing tail filled in from the germline J gene. The gene calls are TRBV5 and TRBJ2-5, with D possibly matching TRBD1 (6 bases). The CDR3 covers 14 residues. Looked up from germline, CDR1 is LGHNA and CDR2 is YNLKQL (reference sequence). V was cut by 4 bases and J by 2 bases, with 10 bases left in between. The CDR3 is CASSPQGSQDTQYF. The part of the CDR3 DNA that was read is TGTGCCAGCAGCCCTCAGGGGAGCCAAGACACCCAGTAC.

Concerning this clone itself: These gene names are mouse names. CDR3 bases read: TGTGCCAGCAGTATAGAGGGGGGGCGGGAACAGTAC. Its translation is CASSIEGGREQY. The CDR3 in its entirety is CASSIEGGREQYF. This chain joins TRBV19 and TRBJ2-7, with 8 bases identical to TRBD2. The observed sequence ends 1 residue before the CDR3 terminus, with the missing tail filled in from the germline J gene. V shed 0 bases and J 7 bases; nucleotides not matched to a gene: 3. The CDR3 covers 13 residues. In germline, CDR1 is FNHDT, CDR2 SITEND (reference sequence).

Details on this clone: Gene labels here are mouse ones. CDR3 protein: CGARAGQNYEQYF. CDR3 DNA, as far as it was read: TGTGGTGCTAGGGCGGGACAAAATTATGAACAGTAC. V and J are TRBV20 and TRBJ2-7; possibly TRBD1 for D (6 bases). The CDR3 end is not reached by the read, which stops 1 residue before it; the germline J gene fills it in. Germline CDR1 is GFQATS and CDR2 is STVNSAI. The CDR3 covers 13 residues. V was pared by 1 base and J by 4 bases, with 11 bases between.

In regard to this clone: Mouse gene names and germline throughout. The observed sequence ends 1 residue before the CDR3 terminus, with the missing tail filled in from the germline J gene. Distinct nucleotide sequences in the sample also encode this CDR3. This chain joins TRBV2 and TRBJ2-1; D not resolved. CDR3 length equals 13 residues. V lost 0 bases, J lost 3 bases, and 3 bases lay in between. The germline CDR1 and CDR2 sequences are LGHNA and YSYQKL. The CDR3 loop is CASSQEGYAEQFF. The CDR3 DNA, read in part, is TGTGCCAGCAGCCAAGAGGGCTATGCTGAGCAGTTC.

To note about this clone: Mouse germline and gene names are used. The CDR3 extends 1 residue past the end of the read, so its final part is completed from the germline J gene. This rearrangement joins TRBV20 to TRBJ2-3; TRBD2 matches 12 bases. The length of the CDR3 is 14 residues. Germline CDR1 GFQATS, CDR2 STVNSAI. Trimming at V came to 6 bases and at J to 1 base, leaving 2 bases not matched to a gene. The CDR3 bases that were read are TGTGGTGCCGGGGACTGGGGGGGTGCAGAAACGCTGTAT. It translates to CGAGDWGGAETLY. The entire CDR3 protein reads CGAGDWGGAETLYF.

The table lists this clone with a few counts. Mouse gene names and germline throughout. CDR3 protein: CARRGGCNQAPLF. The CDR3 bases that were read are TGTGCTCGGAGAGGAGGTTGCAACCAGGCTCCGCTT. The rearrangement links TRBV17 to TRBJ1-5, with unresolved D. The CDR3 extends 1 residue past the end of the read, so its final part is completed from the germline J gene. V lost 11 bases, J lost 3 bases, and 14 bases lay in between. The CDR3 is 13 amino acids. The germline V gene encodes CDR1 MNHDT and CDR2 YYDKIL.